This T cell receptor (beta chain) derives from a study of shared clonotypes between healthy human individuals. Study details: Per donor, CD8 memory used one plate, CD8 naive used two, CD4 memory used three and CD4 naive used three. Study-wide findings and caveats: Naive subsets generally exceeded memory subsets in estimated richness.

On this clone itself: What it binds is not known. Other DNA variants within this sample encode the same CDR3.

When replicate PCRs were run on sorted subsets, they used approximately 0.2 ug DNA, 28,000 or so T cell genomes. This table comes from immunoSEQ multiplex PCR, and its TCRdb copy is limited to in-frame clones, with some not included. The sample carries some 2 million clones, 95% recorded once. CDR3 length: 13 amino acids. Trimming took off 2 bases at V and 8 bases at J, with 12 bases between the two ends. The V gene's germline CDR1 is MNHEY and CDR2 SVGAGI. This chain uses TRBV6-5 with TRBJ1-2; maybe TRBD1 (5 bases). This receptor was taken from a man between 18 and 29 years old in good health. Sequenced material: naive CD4+ T cells sorted from blood. The subset here: CD45RA+ positively selected. As DNA, the CDR3 is TGTGCCAGCAGTTACCAGGGAAAGGGCGGCTACACCTTC. Residues: CASSYQGKGGYTF.